The table lists the clone carrying this T cell receptor beta chain with a few counts. The antigen remains unidentified. It was with 60 Vbeta and 13 Jbeta primers that the PCR ran. In the original processing: Among the unique TCR beta chains that a later analysis counted, about 86 million in all, 10 million to 11 million were shared. Clones were read by immunoSEQ multiplex PCR, and TCRdb kept only the in-frame ones, dropping some. V and J calls and clone size are as listed in that table; D and trimming were resolved from the DNA. The profile shows about 160,000 clones, around 72% of them singletons. This entry is derived from a study of cytomegalovirus exposure and HLA in healthy donors. Points from the study as a whole: Roughly even sequencing depth across donors was the assumption behind the presence/absence analyses. Analysis was performed later, and it showed HLA-associated TCR beta chains to be more clonally expanded than equally common others. It was 164 TCR beta chains that were listed as cytomegalovirus-associated.

From germline, CDR1 is SGHTA and CDR2 FQGNSA. V shed 1 base and J 0 bases; nucleotides not matched to a gene: 5. This CDR3 has 18 amino acids. The origin of this receptor is a man between 35 and 55 years old in good health and CMV-seropositive. The chain uses TRBV7-2 and TRBJ2-1; 11 bases map to TRBD2. Sequencing was carried out using PBMCs. The DNA for the CDR3 is TGTGCCAGCAGCTTAGGTATTAGCGGGGGGGCCTCCTACAATGAGCAGTTCTTC. This sequence encodes CASSLGISGGASYNEQFF.